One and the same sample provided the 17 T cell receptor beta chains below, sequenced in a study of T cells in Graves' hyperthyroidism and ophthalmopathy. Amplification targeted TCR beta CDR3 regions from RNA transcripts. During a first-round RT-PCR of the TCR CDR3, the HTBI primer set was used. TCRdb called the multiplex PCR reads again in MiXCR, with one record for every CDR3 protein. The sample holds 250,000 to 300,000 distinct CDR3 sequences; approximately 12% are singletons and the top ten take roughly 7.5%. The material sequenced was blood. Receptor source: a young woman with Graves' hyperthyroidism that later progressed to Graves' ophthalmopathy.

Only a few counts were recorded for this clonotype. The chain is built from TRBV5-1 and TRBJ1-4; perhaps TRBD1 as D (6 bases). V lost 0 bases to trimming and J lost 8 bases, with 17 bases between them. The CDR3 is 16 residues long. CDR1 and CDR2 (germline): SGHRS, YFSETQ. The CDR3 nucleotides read TGCGCCAGCAGCTTGGACGGACAGCGTATCGGGGAAAAACTGTTTTTT. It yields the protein CASSLDGQRIGEKLFF.

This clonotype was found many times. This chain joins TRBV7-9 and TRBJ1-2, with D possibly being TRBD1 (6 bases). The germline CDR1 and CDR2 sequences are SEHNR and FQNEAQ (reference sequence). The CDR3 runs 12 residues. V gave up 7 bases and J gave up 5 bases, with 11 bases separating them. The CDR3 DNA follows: TGTGCCAGCAACAGGGAGTTTTATGGCTACACCTTC. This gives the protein CASNREFYGYTF.

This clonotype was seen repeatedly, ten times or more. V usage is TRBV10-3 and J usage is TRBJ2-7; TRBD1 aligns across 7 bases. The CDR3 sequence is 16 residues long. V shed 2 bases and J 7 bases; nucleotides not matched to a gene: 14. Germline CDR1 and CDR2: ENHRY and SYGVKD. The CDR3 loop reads CAISEPWDSPVGEQYF. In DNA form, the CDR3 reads TGTGCCATCAGTGAGCCCTGGGACAGTCCGGTGGGAGAGCAGTACTTC.

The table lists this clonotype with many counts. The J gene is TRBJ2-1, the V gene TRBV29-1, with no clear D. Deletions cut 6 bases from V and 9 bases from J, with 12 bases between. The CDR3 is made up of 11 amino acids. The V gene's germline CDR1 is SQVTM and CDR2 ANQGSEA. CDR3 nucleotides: TGCAGCGTCGACGTCCTCGGTGAGCAGTTCTTC. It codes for CSVDVLGEQFF.

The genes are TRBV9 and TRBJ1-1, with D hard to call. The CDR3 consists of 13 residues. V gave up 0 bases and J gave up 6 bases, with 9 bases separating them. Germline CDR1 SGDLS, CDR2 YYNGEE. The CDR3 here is CASSVGGDAEAFF. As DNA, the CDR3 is TGTGCCAGCAGCGTAGGAGGAGACGCTGAAGCTTTCTTT.

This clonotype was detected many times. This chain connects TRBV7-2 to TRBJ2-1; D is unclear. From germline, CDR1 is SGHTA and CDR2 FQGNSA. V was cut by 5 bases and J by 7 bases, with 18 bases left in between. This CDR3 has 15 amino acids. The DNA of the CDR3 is TGTGCCAGCAGCCAAGGCGGCACCCAAGCGAATGAGCAGTTCTTC. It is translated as CASSQGGTQANEQFF. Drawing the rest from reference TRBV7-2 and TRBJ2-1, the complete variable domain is GAGVSQSPSNKVTEKGKDVELRCDPISGHTALYWYRQSLGQGLEFLIYFQGNSAPDKSGLPSDRFSAERTGGSVSTLTIQRTQQEDSAVYLCASSQGGTQANEQFFGPGTRLTVL.

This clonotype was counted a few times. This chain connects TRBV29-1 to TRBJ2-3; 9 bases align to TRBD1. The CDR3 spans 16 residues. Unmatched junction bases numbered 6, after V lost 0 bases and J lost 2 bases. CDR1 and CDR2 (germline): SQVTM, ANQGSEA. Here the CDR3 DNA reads TGCAGCGTTGAAGATTGGACAGGGGATTTCACAGATACGCAGTATTTT. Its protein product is CSVEDWTGDFTDTQYF.

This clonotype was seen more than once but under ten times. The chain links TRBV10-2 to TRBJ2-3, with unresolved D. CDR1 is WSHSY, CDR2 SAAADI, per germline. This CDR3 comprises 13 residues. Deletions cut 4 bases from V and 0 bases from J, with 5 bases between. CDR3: CASSVQSTDTQYF. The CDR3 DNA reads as TGCGCCAGCAGTGTACAAAGCACAGATACGCAGTATTTT.

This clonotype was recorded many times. This CDR3 reads CASSQLADTGELFF. CDR3 DNA: TGTGCCAGCAGCCAATTAGCGGATACCGGGGAGCTGTTTTTT. The chain recombines TRBV16 with TRBJ2-2; TRBD2 is a possible D gene (6 bases). The CDR3 consists of 14 residues. Trimming pared 1 base from V and 5 bases from J, leaving 8 bases between. Germline assignment: CDR1 KGHSY and CDR2 FQNENV.

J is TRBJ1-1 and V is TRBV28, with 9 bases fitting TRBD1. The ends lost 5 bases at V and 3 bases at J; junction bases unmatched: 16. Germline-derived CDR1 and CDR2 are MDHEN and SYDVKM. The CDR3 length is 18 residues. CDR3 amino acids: CASSPPPGTGWSDTEAFF. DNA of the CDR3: TGTGCCAGCAGTCCACCACCTGGGACAGGGTGGAGCGACACTGAAGCTTTCTTT.

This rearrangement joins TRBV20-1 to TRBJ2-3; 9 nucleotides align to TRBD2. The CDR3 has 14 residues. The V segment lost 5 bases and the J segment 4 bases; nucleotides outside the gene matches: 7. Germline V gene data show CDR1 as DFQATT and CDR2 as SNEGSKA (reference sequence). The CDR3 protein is CSAHSSGRSDTQYF. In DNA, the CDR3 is TGCAGTGCTCATTCAAGCGGGAGGTCAGATACGCAGTATTTT.

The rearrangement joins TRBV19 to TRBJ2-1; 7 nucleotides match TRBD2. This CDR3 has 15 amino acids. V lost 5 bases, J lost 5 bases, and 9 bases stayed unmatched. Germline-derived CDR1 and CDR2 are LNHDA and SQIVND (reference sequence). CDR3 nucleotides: TGTGCCAGTAGTTGGGCGGGAGCGGTCGACAATGAGCAGTTCTTC. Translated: CASSWAGAVDNEQFF.

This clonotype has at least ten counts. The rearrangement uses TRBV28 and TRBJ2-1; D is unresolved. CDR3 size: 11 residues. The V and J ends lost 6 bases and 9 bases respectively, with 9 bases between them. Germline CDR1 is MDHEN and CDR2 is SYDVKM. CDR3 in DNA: TGTGCCAGCAGCGAACGCGGTGAGCAGTTCTTC. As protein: CASSERGEQFF.

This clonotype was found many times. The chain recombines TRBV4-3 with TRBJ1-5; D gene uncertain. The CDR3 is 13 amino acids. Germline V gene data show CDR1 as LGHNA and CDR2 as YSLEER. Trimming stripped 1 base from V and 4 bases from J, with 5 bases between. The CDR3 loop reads CASSQAVNQPQHF. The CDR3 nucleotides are TGCGCCAGCAGCCAAGCGGTGAATCAGCCCCAGCATTTT.

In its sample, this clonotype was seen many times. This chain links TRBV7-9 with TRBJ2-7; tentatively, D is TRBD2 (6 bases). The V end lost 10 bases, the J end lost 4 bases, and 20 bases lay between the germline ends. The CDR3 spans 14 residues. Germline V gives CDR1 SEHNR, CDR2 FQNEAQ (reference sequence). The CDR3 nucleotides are TGTGCCACCGGGACCGGGAGTAACTTATACGAGCAGTACTTC. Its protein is CATGTGSNLYEQYF.

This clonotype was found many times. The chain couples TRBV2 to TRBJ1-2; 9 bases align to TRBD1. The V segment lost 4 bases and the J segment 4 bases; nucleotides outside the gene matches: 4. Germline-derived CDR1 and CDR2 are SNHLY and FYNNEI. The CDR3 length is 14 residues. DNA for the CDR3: TGTGCCAGCAGTGGACAGGGACAGGGCTATGGCTACACCTTC. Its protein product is CASSGQGQGYGYTF.

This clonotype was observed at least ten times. The CDR3 DNA follows: TGTGCCAGCCTAACAGGGAGCTCCTACAATGAGCAGTTCTTC. This gives the protein CASLTGSSYNEQFF. V gene TRBV7-9 combines with J gene TRBJ2-1; a weak D match, TRBD1 (6 bases). CDR3 length: 14 amino acids. V gave up 8 bases and J gave up 0 bases, with 11 bases separating them. Germline V gives CDR1 SEHNR, CDR2 FQNEAQ (reference sequence).